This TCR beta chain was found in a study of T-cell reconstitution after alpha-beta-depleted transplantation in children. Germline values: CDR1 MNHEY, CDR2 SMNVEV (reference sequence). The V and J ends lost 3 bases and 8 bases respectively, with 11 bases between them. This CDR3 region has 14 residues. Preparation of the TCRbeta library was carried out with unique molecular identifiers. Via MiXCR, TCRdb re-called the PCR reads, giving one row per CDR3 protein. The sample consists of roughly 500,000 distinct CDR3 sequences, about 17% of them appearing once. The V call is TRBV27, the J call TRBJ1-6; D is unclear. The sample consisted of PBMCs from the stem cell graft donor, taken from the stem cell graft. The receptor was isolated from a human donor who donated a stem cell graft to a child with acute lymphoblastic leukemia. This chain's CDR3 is CASSFLVSYSPLHF. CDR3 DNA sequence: TGTGCCAGCAGTTTTTTGGTGTCGTATTCACCCCTCCACTTT.